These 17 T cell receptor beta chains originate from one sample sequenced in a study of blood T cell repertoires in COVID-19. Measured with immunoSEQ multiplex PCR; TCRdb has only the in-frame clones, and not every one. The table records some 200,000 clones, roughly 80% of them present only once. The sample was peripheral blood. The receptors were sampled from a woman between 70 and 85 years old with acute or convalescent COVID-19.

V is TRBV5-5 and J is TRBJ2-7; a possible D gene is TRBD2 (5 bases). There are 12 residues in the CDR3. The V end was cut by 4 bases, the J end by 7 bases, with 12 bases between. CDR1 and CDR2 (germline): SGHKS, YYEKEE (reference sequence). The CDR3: CASSLSPGEQYV. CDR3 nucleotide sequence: TGTGCCAGCAGCCTGTCACCGGGGGAGCAGTACGTC.

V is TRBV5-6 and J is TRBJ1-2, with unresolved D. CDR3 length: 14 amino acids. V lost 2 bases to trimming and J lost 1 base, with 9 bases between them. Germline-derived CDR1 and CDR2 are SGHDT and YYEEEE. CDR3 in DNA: TGTGCCAGCAGCTTCCGAGAGATTAACTATGGCTACACCTTC. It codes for CASSFREINYGYTF.

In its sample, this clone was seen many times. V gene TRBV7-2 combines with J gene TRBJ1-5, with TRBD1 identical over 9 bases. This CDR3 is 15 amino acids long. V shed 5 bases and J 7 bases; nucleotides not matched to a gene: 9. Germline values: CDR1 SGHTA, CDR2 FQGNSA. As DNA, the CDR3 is TGTGCCAGCAGCCCGTTACAGGGGGCAGAACAGCCCCAGCATTTT. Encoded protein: CASSPLQGAEQPQHF. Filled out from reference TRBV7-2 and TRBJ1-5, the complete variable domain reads GAGVSQSPSNKVTEKGKDVELRCDPISGHTALYWYRQSLGQGLEFLIYFQGNSAPDKSGLPSDRFSAERTGGSVSTLTIQRTQQEDSAVYLCASSPLQGAEQPQHFGDGTRLSIL.

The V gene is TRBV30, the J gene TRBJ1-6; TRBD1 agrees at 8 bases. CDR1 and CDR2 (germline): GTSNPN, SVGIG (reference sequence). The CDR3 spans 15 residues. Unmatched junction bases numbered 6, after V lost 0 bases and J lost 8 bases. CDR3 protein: CAWSVTGAADSPLHF. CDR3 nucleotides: TGTGCCTGGAGTGTGACAGGGGCAGCGGATTCACCCCTCCACTTT.

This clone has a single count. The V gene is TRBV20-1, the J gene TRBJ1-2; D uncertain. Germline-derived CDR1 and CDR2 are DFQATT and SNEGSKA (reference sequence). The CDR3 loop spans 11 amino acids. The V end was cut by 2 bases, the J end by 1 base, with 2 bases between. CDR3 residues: CSARLNYGYTF. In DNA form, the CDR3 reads TGCAGTGCTAGACTTAACTATGGCTACACCTTC.

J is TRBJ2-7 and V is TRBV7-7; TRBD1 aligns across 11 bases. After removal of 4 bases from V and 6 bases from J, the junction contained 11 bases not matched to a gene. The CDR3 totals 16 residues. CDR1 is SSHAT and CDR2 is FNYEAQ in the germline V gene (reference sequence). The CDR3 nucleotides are TGTGCCAGCAGCTCGGGAGGGGGGACAGGGGGTCCCGAGCAGTACGTC. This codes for CASSSGGGTGGPEQYV.

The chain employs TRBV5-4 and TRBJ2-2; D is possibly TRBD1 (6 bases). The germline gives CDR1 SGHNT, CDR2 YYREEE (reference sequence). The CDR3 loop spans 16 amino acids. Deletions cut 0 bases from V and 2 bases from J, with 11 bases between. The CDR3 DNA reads TGTGCCAGCAGCTTGGAACAGGGAACCAACACCGGGGAGCTGTTTTTT. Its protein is CASSLEQGTNTGELFF.

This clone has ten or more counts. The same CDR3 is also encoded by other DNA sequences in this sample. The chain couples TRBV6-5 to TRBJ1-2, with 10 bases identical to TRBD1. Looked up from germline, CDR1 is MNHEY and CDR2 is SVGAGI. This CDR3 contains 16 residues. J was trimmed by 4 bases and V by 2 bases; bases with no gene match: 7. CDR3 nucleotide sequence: TGTGCCAGCAGTTACAGCCGGACAGGGGGAGGCTATGGCTACACCTTC. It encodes CASSYSRTGGGYGYTF.

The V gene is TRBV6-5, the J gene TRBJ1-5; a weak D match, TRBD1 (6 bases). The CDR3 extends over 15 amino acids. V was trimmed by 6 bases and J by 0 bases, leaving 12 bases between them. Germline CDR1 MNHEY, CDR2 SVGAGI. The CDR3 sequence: CASRPRTVSNQPQHF. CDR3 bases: TGTGCCAGCAGACCCCGGACAGTTAGCAATCAGCCCCAGCATTTT.

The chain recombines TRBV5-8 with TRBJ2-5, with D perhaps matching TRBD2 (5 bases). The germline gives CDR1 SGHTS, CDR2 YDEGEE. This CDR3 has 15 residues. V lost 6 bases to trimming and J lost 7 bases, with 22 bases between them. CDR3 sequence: CASNGVYTSFGTQYF. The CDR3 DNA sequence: TGTGCCAGCAACGGCGTTTATACTAGTTTTGGGACCCAGTACTTC.

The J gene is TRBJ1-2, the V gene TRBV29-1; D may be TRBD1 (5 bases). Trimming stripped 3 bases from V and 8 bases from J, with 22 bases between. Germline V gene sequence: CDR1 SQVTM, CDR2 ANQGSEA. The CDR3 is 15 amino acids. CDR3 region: CSVEPQVSGRGGYTF. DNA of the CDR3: TGCAGCGTTGAGCCACAGGTGTCAGGGCGCGGCGGCTACACCTTC.

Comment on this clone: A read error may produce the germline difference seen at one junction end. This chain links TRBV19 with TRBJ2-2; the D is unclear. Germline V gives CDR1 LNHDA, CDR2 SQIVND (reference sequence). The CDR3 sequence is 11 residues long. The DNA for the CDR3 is TGTGCCAGCAGTACGGTCGGGGAGCTGTTTTTT. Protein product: CASSTVGELFF.

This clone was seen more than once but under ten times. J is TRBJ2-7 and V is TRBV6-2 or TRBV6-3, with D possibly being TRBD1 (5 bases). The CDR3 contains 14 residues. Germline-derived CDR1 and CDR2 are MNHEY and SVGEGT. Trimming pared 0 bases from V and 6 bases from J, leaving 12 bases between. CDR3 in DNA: TGTGCCAGCAGTTACTCAAGGGGTTCTGGCGAGCAGTACTTC. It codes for CASSYSRGSGEQYF.

The CDR3 coding sequence is TGTGCCAGCAGCGCCACAGGGGCCGCGGGCTATGGCTACACCTTC. This translates into CASSATGAAGYGYTF. The V and J genes are TRBV9 and TRBJ1-2, with TRBD1 identical over 7 bases. Trimming removed 3 bases from V and 4 bases from J; junction bases left unmatched: 9. Germline lookup yields CDR1 SGDLS and CDR2 YYNGEE. CDR3 length equals 15 residues.

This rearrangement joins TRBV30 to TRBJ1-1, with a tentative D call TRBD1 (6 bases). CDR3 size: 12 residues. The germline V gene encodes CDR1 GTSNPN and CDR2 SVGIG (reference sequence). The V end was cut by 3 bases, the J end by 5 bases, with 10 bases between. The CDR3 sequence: CAWRSQGTEAFF. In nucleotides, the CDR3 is TGTGCCTGGAGGAGCCAGGGGACTGAAGCTTTCTTT.

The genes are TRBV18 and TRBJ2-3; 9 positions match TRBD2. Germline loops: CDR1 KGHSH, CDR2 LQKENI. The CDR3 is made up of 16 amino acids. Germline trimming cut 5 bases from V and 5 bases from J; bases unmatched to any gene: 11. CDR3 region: CASSNTGTSYRDTQYF. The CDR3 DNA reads TGTGCCAGCTCAAACACCGGGACTAGCTATAGAGATACGCAGTATTTT.

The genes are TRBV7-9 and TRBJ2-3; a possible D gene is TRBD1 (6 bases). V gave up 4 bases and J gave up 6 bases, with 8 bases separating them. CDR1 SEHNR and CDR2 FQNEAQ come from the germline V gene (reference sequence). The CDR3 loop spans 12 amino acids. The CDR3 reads CASSSRGDTQYF. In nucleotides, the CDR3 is TGTGCCAGCAGCTCCAGGGGTGATACGCAGTATTTT.